Listed below are T cell receptor beta chains from one sample, sequenced in a study of OX40 agonist ivuxolimab in advanced cancers. Profiling relied on immunoSEQ multiplex PCR, and the TCRdb table lists in-frame clones only, not all of them. The sample carries nearly 45,000 clones, about 80% recorded once. This material consisted of CD4+ or CD8+ T cells sorted from blood, taken in a trial of the OX40 agonist ivuxolimab. The receptor set was obtained from an adult with an advanced solid tumor such as melanoma, head and neck, liver or kidney cancer. Both conserved end residues are part of each CDR3. Fields, in order: clone size, V gene, D gene, J gene, CDR3 DNA, CDR3 protein. A D gene is named only where the DNA matches it firmly. Not every row has a clone size; where given, it reads once, few, many or a size class.

once,TRBV5-1,-,TRBJ2-7,TGCGCCAGCAGCTTGGCCCTGCTCTCCTACGAGCAGTACTTC,CASSLALLSYEQYF
few,TRBV13,-,TRBJ1-1,TGTGCCAGCGGGCGACTCCTGAACACTGAAGCTTTCTTT,CASGRLLNTEAFF
-,TRBV11-2,-,TRBJ2-1,TGTGCCAGCAGCTTAGGGATGAAGGGGGAGGGGATCTCCTACAATGAGCAGTTCTTC,CASSLGMKGEGISYNEQFF
once,TRBV7-2,TRBD1,TRBJ1-2,TGTGCCAGCAGCAATGACAGGGTCTATGGCTACACCTTC,CASSNDRVYGYTF
-,TRBV19,-,TRBJ1-2,TGTGCCAGTAGTCCGGCGCCGGGGGGCTATGGCTACACCTTC,CASSPAPGGYGYTF
-,TRBV5-1,-,TRBJ1-1,TGCGCCAGCAGCTTGGTAGACAGTCTGAACACTGAAGCTTTCTTT,CASSLVDSLNTEAFF
once,TRBV27,-,TRBJ2-7,TGTGCCAGCAGTGCCGGGGGCCCGCTCTCCTACGAGCAGTACTTC,CASSAGGPLSYEQYF
-,TRBV27,-,TRBJ2-7,TGTGCCAGCGGTTTAGGACAGACCTACGAGCAGTACTTC,CASGLGQTYEQYF
-,TRBV29-1,TRBD1,TRBJ2-7,TGCAGCGCTTTCGGGACAGGGGGGACCTACGAGCAGTACTTC,CSAFGTGGTYEQYF
-,TRBV19,TRBD2,TRBJ2-5,TGTGCCAGTAGTGTGACTAGCGGAGAAGAGACCCAGTACTTC,CASSVTSGEETQYF
medium-sized,TRBV28,TRBD1,TRBJ2-5,TGTGCCAGCAGTTCTTGGGGACAGGTTACTGGCGAGACCCAGTACTTC,CASSSWGQVTGETQYF
-,TRBV6-6,-,TRBJ1-6,TGTGCCAGCAGCGGACAGTATAATTCACCCCTCCACTTT,CASSGQYNSPLHF
-,TRBV4-2,-,TRBJ1-1,TGTGCCAGCAGCCTGGTGGGGTCTGAAGCTTTCTTT,CASSLVGSEAFF
-,TRBV10-2,TRBD2,TRBJ2-2,TGCGCCAGCAACCCGTTAGCGGGAGAGGACACCGGGGAGCTGTTTTTT,CASNPLAGEDTGELFF
-,TRBV27,-,TRBJ1-1,TGTGCCAGCAGTTTATCACCCCCAAGGGTGCGAGAAGCTTTCTTT,CASSLSPPRVREAFF
-,TRBV29-1,TRBD2,TRBJ2-7,TGCAGCGTTGAAGGGGGAGGGGACTACGAGCAGTACTTC,CSVEGGGDYEQYF
-,TRBV4-2,-,TRBJ1-4,TGTGCCAGCAGCCCTACAGGACTAGAGGAAAAACTGTTTTTT,CASSPTGLEEKLFF
-,TRBV4-2,-,TRBJ1-2,TGTGCCAGCAGCCAAGAGTGGGCGCCCAACTATGGCTACACCTTC,CASSQEWAPNYGYTF
few,TRBV7-8,-,TRBJ1-5,TGTGCCAGCAGCCCTGGAGGGGGCAATCAGCCCCAGCATTTT,CASSPGGGNQPQHF
few,TRBV7-8,TRBD2,TRBJ2-7,TGTGCCAGCAGCTACCTTAGCGGGAGCTCCTACGAGCAGTACTTC,CASSYLSGSSYEQYF
-,TRBV27,TRBD1,TRBJ2-7,TGTGCCAGCAGTTTTGGGGGCTACGGGACAGGGTATAACGAGCAGTACTTC,CASSFGGYGTGYNEQYF
-,TRBV2,-,TRBJ2-7,TGTGCCAGCACCAAAAAGGATAGCGGCTACGAGCAGTACTTC,CASTKKDSGYEQYF
-,TRBV4-1,-,TRBJ2-1,TGCGCCAGCAGCCAAGATGGTCGGGGTAGCTCCTACAATGAGCAGTTCTTC,CASSQDGRGSSYNEQFF
-,TRBV13,TRBD1,TRBJ1-1,TGTGCCAGCAGCTGTAGACAGGGGGCGTATTTAGCTGAAGCTTTCTTT,CASSCRQGAYLAEAFF
-,TRBV2,-,TRBJ1-2,TGTGCCAGCAGGGCAGTGGGGGGCTACACCTTC,CASRAVGGYTF
-,TRBV6-4,-,TRBJ1-2,TGTGCCAGCTCGAGGGGATACTATGGCTACACCTTC,CASSRGYYGYTF
-,TRBV5-1,TRBD1,TRBJ1-1,TGCGCCAGCAGCGCGACAGGGGGTACTGAAGCTTTCTTT,CASSATGGTEAFF
-,TRBV9,TRBD1,TRBJ2-7,TGTGCCAGCAGCGCCGGCAGGGGGTCCTACGAGCAGTACTTC,CASSAGRGSYEQYF
few,TRBV6-5,-,TRBJ1-2,TGTGCCAGCAGTTACTCGGCGTACCCAGCTAACTATGGCTACACCTTC,CASSYSAYPANYGYTF
few,TRBV14,-,TRBJ1-2,TGTGCCAGCAGCCAAGGGACGACTGATGGCTACACCTTC,CASSQGTTDGYTF
-,TRBV7-6,-,TRBJ2-7,TGTGCCAGCAGCTTGGGGAGTACCTACGAGCAGTACTTC,CASSLGSTYEQYF
-,TRBV5-1,TRBD2,TRBJ2-5,TGCGCCAGCAGGTTGAAACTAGCGGGGGAGCAAGAGACCCAGTACTTC,CASRLKLAGEQETQYF
-,TRBV5-1,TRBD2,TRBJ2-1,TGCGCCAGCAGCCCGACGGGGACTAGCGGGGGGAATGAGCAGTTCTTC,CASSPTGTSGGNEQFF
once,TRBV7-4,TRBD1,TRBJ1-2,TGTGCCAGCTTACAGGGGGTTCTCAGGAACTATGGCTACACCTTC,CASLQGVLRNYGYTF
-,TRBV29-1,TRBD1,TRBJ1-1,TGCAGCGTTGAGGGGCAGGGGGCTGTTTGGGACACTGAAGCTTTCTTT,CSVEGQGAVWDTEAFF
-,TRBV28,TRBD1,TRBJ1-1,TGTGCCAGCAGTTCACCGACAGGGATCTACAACACTGAAGCTTTCTTT,CASSSPTGIYNTEAFF
large,TRBV19,-,TRBJ2-3,TGTGCCAGTATCACAGATACGCAGTATTTT,CASITDTQYF
once,TRBV7-8,TRBD2,TRBJ2-1,TGTGCCAGCAGCTTAGATTTTTCGGGGGGTGATGAGCAGTTCTTC,CASSLDFSGGDEQFF
-,TRBV28,-,TRBJ2-1,TGTGCCAGCAGTCTTCCGTGGAGGGAGTTCAATAATGAGCAGTTCTTC,CASSLPWREFNNEQFF
-,TRBV7-2,-,TRBJ2-7,TGTGCCAGCAGCTTGGAACCGGGAACCTTCTACGAGCAGTACTTC,CASSLEPGTFYEQYF
-,TRBV4-3,-,TRBJ2-7,TGCGCCAGCAGCCAAGTGCTAGAGGAATTCGAGCAGTACTTC,CASSQVLEEFEQYF
-,TRBV7-8,-,TRBJ1-5,TGTGCCAGCAGCTTAGCCCTTAGCAATCAGCCCCAGCATTTT,CASSLALSNQPQHF
-,TRBV14,-,TRBJ1-2,TGTGCCAGCAGCCAAGCGAACTGGTATGGCTACACCTTC,CASSQANWYGYTF
-,TRBV5-1,TRBD2,TRBJ2-3,TGCGCCAGCAGACCCCCACTAGCGGGGACCTGGAACACAGATACGCAGTATTTT,CASRPPLAGTWNTDTQYF
-,TRBV28,TRBD1,TRBJ2-5,TGTGCCAGCAGTCGGCCGGGACAGGTGAACCAAGAGACCCAGTACTTC,CASSRPGQVNQETQYF
-,TRBV11-3,TRBD2,TRBJ2-3,TGTGCCAGCAGCAGCGGGACCACAGATACGCAGTATTTT,CASSSGTTDTQYF
-,TRBV5-1,TRBD1,TRBJ2-7,TGCGCCAGCAGCTTGCGGGGACAGGGATTCGAGCAGTACTTC,CASSLRGQGFEQYF
-,TRBV10-3,TRBD1,TRBJ2-3,TGTGCCATCATAGGGGGCCAAATTTCAGATACGCAGTATTTT,CAIIGGQISDTQYF
-,TRBV7-2,-,TRBJ1-1,TGTGCCAGCAGCTTATCGGGGGGCGCGTCTGAAGGTTTCTTT,CASSLSGGASEGFF
-,TRBV28,-,TRBJ2-7,TGTGCCAGCAAGGCGGGGAGCTCCTACGAGCAGTACTTC,CASKAGSSYEQYF
once,TRBV27,TRBD1,TRBJ2-7,TGTGCCGGCGGCCGGGACAGAGCTAACTACGAGCAGTACTTC,CAGGRDRANYEQYF
-,TRBV5-1,-,TRBJ2-7,TGCGCCAGCAGCTTGGATGGGCACGAGCAGTACTTC,CASSLDGHEQYF
-,TRBV29-1,-,TRBJ1-2,TGCAGCGTTGGGGATGCGAGGGATTTATATGGCTACACCTTC,CSVGDARDLYGYTF
-,TRBV9,TRBD1,TRBJ2-7,TGTGCCAGCAGCGTAGGAGGGACAGAGAATTACGAGCAGTACTTC,CASSVGGTENYEQYF
-,TRBV11-3,TRBD2,TRBJ2-3,TGTGCCAGCAGCCGGTGGGCTAGCGGGGGATACACAGATACGCAGTATTTT,CASSRWASGGYTDTQYF
-,TRBV29-1,-,TRBJ2-1,TGCAGCGTTGAAGGTCCTTTTATTCCGGGTGAGCAGTTCTTC,CSVEGPFIPGEQFF
-,TRBV7-2,TRBD2,TRBJ2-5,TGTGCCAGCAGCTTAACACTAGCGGGGGCCGGAGAGACCCAGTACTTC,CASSLTLAGAGETQYF
once,TRBV7-9,-,TRBJ2-1,TGTGCCAGCGGCACTTGGAGAGCTTACAATGAGCAGTTCTTC,CASGTWRAYNEQFF
few,TRBV12-5,-,TRBJ2-2,TGTGCTAGTGGTTTCTGGACCGGGGAGCTGTTTTTT,CASGFWTGELFF
-,TRBV28,-,TRBJ1-2,TGTGCCAGCAGTTTGAGGGGCAGAAGCTATGGCTACACCTTC,CASSLRGRSYGYTF